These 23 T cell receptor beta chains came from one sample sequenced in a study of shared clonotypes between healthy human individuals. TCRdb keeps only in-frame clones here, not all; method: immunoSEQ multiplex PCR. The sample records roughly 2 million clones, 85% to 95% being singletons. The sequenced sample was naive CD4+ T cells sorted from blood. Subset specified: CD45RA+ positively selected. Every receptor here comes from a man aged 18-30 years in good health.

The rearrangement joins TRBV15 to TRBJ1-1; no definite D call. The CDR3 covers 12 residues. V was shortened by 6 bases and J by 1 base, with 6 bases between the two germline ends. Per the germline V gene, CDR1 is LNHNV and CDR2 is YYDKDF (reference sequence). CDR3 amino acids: CATSPANTEAFF. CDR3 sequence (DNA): TGTGCCACCAGTCCGGCGAACACTGAAGCTTTCTTT.

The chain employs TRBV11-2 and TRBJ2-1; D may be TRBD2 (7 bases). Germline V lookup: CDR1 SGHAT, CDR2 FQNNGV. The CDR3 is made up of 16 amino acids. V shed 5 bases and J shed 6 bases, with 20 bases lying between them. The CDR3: CASSPEGGLGFNEQFF. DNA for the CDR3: TGTGCCAGCAGCCCAGAGGGGGGGCTGGGTTTCAATGAGCAGTTCTTC.

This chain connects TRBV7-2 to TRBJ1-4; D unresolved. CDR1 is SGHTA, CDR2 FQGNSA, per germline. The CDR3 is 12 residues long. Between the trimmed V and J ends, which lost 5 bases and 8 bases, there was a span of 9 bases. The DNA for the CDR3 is TGTGCCAGCAGCAACTATCTGGAAAAACTGTTTTTT. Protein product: CASSNYLEKLFF.

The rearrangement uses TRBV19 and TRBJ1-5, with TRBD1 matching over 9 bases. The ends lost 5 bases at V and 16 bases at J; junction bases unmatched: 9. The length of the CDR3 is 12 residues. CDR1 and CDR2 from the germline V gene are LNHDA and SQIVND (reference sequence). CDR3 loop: CASSLRTGASHF. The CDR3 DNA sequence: TGTGCCAGTAGTCTACGGACAGGGGCATCTCATTTT.

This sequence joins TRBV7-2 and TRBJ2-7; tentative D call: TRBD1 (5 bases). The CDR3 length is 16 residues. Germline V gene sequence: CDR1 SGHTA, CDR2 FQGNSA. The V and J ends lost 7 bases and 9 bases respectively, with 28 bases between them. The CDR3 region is CASTNPGQPILRGQYF. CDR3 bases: TGTGCCAGCACCAATCCAGGGCAGCCAATCCTACGAGGGCAGTACTTC.

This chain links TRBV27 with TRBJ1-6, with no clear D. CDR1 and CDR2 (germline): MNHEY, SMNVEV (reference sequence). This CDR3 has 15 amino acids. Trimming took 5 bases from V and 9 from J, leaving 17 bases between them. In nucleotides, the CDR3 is TGTGCCAGCAGTGACGCGGACGTGGGCGGTTCACCCCTCCACTTT. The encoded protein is CASSDADVGGSPLHF.

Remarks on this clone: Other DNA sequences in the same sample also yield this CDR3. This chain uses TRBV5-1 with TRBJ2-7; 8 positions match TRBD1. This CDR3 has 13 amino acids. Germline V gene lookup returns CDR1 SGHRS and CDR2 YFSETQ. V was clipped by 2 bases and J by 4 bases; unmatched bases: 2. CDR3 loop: CASSFDRGYEQYF. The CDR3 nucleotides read TGCGCCAGCAGCTTCGACAGGGGATACGAGCAGTACTTC.

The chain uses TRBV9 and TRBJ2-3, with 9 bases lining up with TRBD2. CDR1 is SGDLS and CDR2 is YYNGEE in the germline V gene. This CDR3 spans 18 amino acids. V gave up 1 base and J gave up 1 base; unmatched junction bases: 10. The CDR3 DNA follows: TGTGCCAGCAGCGTACTCGCGGGAGGGCGAGAGGGCACAGATACGCAGTATTTT. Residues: CASSVLAGGREGTDTQYF. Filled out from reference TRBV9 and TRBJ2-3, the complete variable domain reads DSGVTQTPKHLITATGQRVTLRCSPRSGDLSVYWYQQSLDQGLQFLIQYYNGEERAKGNILERFSAQQFPDLHSELNLSSLELGDSALYFCASSVLAGGREGTDTQYFGPGTRLTVL.

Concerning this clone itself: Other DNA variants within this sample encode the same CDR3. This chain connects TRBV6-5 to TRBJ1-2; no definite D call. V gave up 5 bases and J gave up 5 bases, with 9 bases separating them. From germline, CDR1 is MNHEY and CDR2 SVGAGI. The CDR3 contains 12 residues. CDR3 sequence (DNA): TGTGCCAGCAGTCCAGGATCGTATGGCTACACCTTC. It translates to CASSPGSYGYTF.

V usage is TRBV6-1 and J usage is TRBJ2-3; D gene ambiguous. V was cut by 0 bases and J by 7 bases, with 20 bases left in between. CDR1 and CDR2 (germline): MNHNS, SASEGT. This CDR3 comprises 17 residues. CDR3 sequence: CASSEAHPRSLGNTQYF. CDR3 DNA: TGTGCCAGCAGTGAAGCGCATCCTAGAAGCTTAGGAAATACGCAGTATTTT.

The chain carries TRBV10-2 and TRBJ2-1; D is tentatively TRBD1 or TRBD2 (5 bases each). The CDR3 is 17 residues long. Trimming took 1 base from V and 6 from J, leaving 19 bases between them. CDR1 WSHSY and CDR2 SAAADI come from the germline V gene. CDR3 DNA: TGCGCCAGCAGTGAGTTTCGAGGGGCCTGGTCGTTCAATGAGCAGTTCTTC. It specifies CASSEFRGAWSFNEQFF.

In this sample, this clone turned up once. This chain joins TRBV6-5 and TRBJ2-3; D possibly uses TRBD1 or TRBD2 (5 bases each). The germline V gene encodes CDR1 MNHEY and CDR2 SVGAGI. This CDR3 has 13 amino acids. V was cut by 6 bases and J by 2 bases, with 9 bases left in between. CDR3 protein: CASSRDPTDTQYF. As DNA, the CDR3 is TGTGCCAGCAGCCGGGACCCCACAGATACGCAGTATTTT.

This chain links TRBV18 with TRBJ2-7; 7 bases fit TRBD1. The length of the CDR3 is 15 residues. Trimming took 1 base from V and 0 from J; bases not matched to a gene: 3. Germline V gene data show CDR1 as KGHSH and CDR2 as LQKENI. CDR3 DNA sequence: TGTGCCAGCTCACCACTGACAGGGCCCTCCTACGAGCAGTACTTC. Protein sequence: CASSPLTGPSYEQYF.

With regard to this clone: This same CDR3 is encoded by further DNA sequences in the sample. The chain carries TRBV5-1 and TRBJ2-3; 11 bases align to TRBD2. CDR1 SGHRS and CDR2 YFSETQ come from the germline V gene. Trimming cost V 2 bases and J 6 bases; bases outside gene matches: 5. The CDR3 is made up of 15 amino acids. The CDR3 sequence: CASSFSGGARDTQYF. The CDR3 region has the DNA TGCGCCAGCAGCTTTAGCGGGGGGGCCAGGGATACGCAGTATTTT.

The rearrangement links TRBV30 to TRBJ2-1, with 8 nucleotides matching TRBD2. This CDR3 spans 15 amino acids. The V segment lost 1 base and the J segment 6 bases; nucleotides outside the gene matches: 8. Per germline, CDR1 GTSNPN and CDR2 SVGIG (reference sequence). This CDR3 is CAWSAGLVSINEQFF. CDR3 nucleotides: TGTGCCTGGAGTGCGGGACTAGTCAGTATCAATGAGCAGTTCTTC. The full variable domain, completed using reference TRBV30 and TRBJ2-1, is SQTIHQWPATLVQPVGSPLSLECTVEGTSNPNLYWYRQAAGRGLQLLFYSVGIGQISSEVPQNLSASRPQDRQFILSSKKLLLSDSGFYLCAWSAGLVSINEQFFGPGTRLTVL.

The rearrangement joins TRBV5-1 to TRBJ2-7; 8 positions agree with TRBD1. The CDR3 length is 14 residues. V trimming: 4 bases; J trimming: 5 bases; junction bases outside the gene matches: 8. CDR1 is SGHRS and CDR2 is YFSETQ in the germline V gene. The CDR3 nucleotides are TGCGCCAGCAGCGGAAACAGGGGGTCCAACGAGCAGTACTTC. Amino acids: CASSGNRGSNEQYF.

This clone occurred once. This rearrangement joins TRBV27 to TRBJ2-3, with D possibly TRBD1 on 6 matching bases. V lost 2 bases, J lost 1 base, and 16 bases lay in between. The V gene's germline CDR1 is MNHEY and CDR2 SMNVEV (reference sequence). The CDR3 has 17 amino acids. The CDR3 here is CASSLRDTKPGTDTQYF. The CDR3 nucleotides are TGTGCCAGCAGTTTAAGGGACACGAAACCCGGCACAGATACGCAGTATTTT.

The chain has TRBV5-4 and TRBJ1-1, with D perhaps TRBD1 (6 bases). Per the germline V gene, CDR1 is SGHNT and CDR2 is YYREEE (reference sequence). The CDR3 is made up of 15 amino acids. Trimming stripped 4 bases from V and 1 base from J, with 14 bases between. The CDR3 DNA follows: TGTGCCAGCAGCCTGACTTGGGGGGCGAACACTGAAGCTTTCTTT. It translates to CASSLTWGANTEAFF.

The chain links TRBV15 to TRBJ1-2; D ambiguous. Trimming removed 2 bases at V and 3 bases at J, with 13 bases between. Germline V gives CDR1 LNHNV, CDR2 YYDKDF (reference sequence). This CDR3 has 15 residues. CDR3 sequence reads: CATSRPGAADYGYTF. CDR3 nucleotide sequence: TGTGCCACCAGCAGACCCGGAGCCGCAGACTATGGCTACACCTTC.

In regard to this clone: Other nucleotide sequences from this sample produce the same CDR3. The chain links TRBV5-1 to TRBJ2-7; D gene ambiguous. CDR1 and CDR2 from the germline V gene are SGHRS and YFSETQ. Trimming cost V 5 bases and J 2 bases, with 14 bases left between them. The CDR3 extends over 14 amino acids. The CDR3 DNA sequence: TGCGCCAGCAGTCTGGCCGGTCGCGCCTACGAGCAGTACTTC. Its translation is CASSLAGRAYEQYF.

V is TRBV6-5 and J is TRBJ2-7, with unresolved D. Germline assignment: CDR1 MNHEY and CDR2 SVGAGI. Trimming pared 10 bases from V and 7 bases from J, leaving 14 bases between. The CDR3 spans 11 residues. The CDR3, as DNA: TGTGCCACCCGTAGGGCACGGGAGCAGTACTTC. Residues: CATRRAREQYF.

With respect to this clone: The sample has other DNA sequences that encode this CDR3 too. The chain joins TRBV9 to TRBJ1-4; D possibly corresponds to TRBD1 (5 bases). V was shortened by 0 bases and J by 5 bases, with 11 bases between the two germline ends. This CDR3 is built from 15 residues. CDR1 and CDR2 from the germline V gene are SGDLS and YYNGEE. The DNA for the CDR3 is TGTGCCAGCAGCGTAGGTGGGGGGAGGAATGAAAAACTGTTTTTT. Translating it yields CASSVGGGRNEKLFF. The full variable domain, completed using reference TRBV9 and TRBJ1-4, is DSGVTQTPKHLITATGQRVTLRCSPRSGDLSVYWYQQSLDQGLQFLIQYYNGEERAKGNILERFSAQQFPDLHSELNLSSLELGDSALYFCASSVGGGRNEKLFFGSGTQLSVL.

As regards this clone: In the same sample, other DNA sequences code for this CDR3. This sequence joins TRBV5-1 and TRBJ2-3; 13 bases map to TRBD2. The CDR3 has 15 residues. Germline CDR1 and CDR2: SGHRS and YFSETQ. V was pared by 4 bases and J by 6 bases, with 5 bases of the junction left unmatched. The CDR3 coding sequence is TGCGCCAGCAGCCCGGGACTAGCGGGAATCGATACGCAGTATTTT. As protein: CASSPGLAGIDTQYF.